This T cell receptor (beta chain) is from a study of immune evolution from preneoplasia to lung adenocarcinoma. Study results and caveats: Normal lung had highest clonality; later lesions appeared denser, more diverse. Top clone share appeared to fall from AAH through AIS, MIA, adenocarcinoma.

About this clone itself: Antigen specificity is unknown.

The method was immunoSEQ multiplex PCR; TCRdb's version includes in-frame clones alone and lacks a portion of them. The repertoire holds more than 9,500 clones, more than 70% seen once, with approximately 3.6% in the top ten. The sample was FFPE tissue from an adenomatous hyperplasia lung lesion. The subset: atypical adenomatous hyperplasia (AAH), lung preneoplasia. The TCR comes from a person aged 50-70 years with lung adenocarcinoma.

CDR3 coding DNA: TGTGCCAGCAGCTCTTACTTGGGACGGGGAAGAAACTACGAGCAGTACTTC. Protein sequence: CASSSYLGRGRNYEQYF. The V gene is TRBV14, the J gene TRBJ2-7; D possibly matches TRBD1 or TRBD2 (5 bases each). The CDR3 is 17 amino acids. Trimming removed 5 bases from V and 3 bases from J, with 23 bases in between. The germline CDR1 and CDR2 sequences are SGHDN and FVKESK.